The 20 T cell receptor beta chains reported below all come from one sample, sequenced in a study of T cells in Graves' hyperthyroidism and ophthalmopathy. From RNA transcripts, TCR beta CDR3 regions were amplified. During a first-round RT-PCR of the TCR CDR3, the HTBI primer set was used. TCRdb processed the multiplex PCR reads anew with MiXCR; each CDR3 protein has one entry. The data show roughly 420,000 distinct CDR3 sequences, roughly an eighth seen once. The sample comprised blood. These receptors originate from a woman aged 18-29 years with Graves' hyperthyroidism.

This clonotype has a handful of counts. Here the CDR3 DNA reads TGCGCCAGCAGCCACCGGGAGGGCGGCGAGACCCAGTACTTC. It is translated as CASSHREGGETQYF. V is TRBV5-1 and J is TRBJ2-5; 8 nucleotides match TRBD2. From germline, CDR1 is SGHRS and CDR2 YFSETQ. The CDR3 has 14 residues. Trimming removed 4 bases from V and 5 bases from J; junction bases left unmatched: 7.

This clonotype was picked up a small number of times. V is TRBV30 and J is TRBJ1-4; D gene uncertain. Germline values: CDR1 GTSNPN, CDR2 SVGIG (reference sequence). The CDR3 contains 12 residues. With 6 bases removed from V and 7 bases from J, the gap between germline ends came to 12 bases. In DNA, the CDR3 is TGTGCCTGCCTATCCGAGGGTGAAAAACTGTTTTTT. Translated: CACLSEGEKLFF.

This clonotype was counted at least ten times. The chain has TRBV28 and TRBJ2-5; TRBD2 agrees at 8 bases. Germline V gene sequence: CDR1 MDHEN, CDR2 SYDVKM. J gave up 2 bases and V 10 bases, and 9 bases lay outside the gene matches. This CDR3 comprises 14 residues. In nucleotides, the CDR3 is TGTGCCACCGAGCTAGCGGGTCTACAAGAGACCCAGTACTTC. It specifies CATELAGLQETQYF.

The chain uses TRBV14 and TRBJ1-1; 9 nucleotides line up with TRBD1. Germline values: CDR1 SGHDN, CDR2 FVKESK. V trimming: 1 base; J trimming: 4 bases; junction bases outside the gene matches: 10. The CDR3 is 17 residues long. CDR3 region: CASSQVDRGARRTEAFF. The CDR3 DNA reads TGTGCCAGCAGCCAAGTTGACAGGGGGGCCCGTCGCACTGAAGCTTTCTTT.

This clonotype was counted many times. The chain combines TRBV5-6 with TRBJ1-1, with D possibly TRBD1 on 5 matching bases. Trimming left V 4 bases short and J 4 bases short, with 14 bases between. The CDR3 is 14 amino acids. Germline values: CDR1 SGHDT, CDR2 YYEEEE. In nucleotides, the CDR3 is TGTGCCAGCAGCCTTCCAGGGCGGACCACTGAAGCTTTCTTT. The encoded protein is CASSLPGRTTEAFF.

This clonotype was seen at least ten times. This chain links TRBV18 with TRBJ1-3; no firm D call. The CDR3 runs to 12 residues. V dropped 6 bases and J dropped 7 bases, with 10 bases sitting between them. Germline V gene data show CDR1 as KGHSH and CDR2 as LQKENI. CDR3: CASSPRSNTIYF. The DNA for the CDR3 is TGTGCCAGCTCCCCGAGGTCCAACACCATATATTTT.

This clonotype was detected only a few times. A much bigger clone sits one base away, suggesting this may be a read error. CDR3 DNA sequence: TGTGCCACCAGCAGAGATCGCAGGGGGCAGGGCGGGCAGTACTTC. Encoded protein: CATSRDRRGQGGQYF. The rearrangement joins TRBV15 to TRBJ2-7, with 8 positions matching TRBD1. The V and J ends lost 0 bases and 9 bases, in that order; junction bases with no gene match: 10. The CDR3 length is 15 residues. Germline V gene sequence: CDR1 LNHNV, CDR2 YYDKDF (reference sequence).

The rearrangement joins TRBV5-1 to TRBJ2-3, with 10 bases lining up with TRBD1. This CDR3 contains 15 residues. V trimming: 3 bases; J trimming: 3 bases; junction bases outside the gene matches: 4. CDR1 and CDR2 from the germline V gene are SGHRS and YFSETQ. The CDR3 nucleotides are TGCGCCAGCAGCTCCGTGGACAGGGGGACAGATACGCAGTATTTT. This encodes CASSSVDRGTDTQYF.

This clonotype was counted many times. This chain uses TRBV5-4 with TRBJ1-2; D gene unclear. The CDR3 runs to 14 residues. V lost 0 bases and J lost 4, with 10 bases in between. CDR1 and CDR2 from the germline V gene are SGHNT and YYREEE (reference sequence). This chain's CDR3 is CASSLDGTSYGYTF. The CDR3 DNA reads TGTGCCAGCAGCTTGGACGGAACCTCCTATGGCTACACCTTC.

This clonotype was seen repeatedly, ten times or more. J is TRBJ2-5 and V is TRBV12-3 or TRBV12-4, with TRBD1 matching over 7 bases. Trimming removed 6 bases from V and 2 bases from J; junction bases left unmatched: 3. CDR3 size: 13 residues. The CDR3 DNA reads TGTGCCAGCAGCAGGGGGATACAAGAGACCCAGTACTTC. Translated, it gives CASSRGIQETQYF.

The table lists this clonotype with many counts. This sequence joins TRBV11-2 and TRBJ1-1, with 9 bases fitting TRBD1. The CDR3 totals 14 residues. Looked up from germline, CDR1 is SGHAT and CDR2 is FQNNGV. V was pared by 4 bases and J by 4 bases, with 4 bases of the junction left unmatched. The CDR3 loop is CASSSGTGFTEAFF. The CDR3 nucleotides are TGTGCCAGCAGCTCCGGGACAGGGTTCACTGAAGCTTTCTTT.

The CDR3 DNA sequence: TGCGCCAGCAGCCCAGGGCTTAGTAATAGCGGGAGTTCCGACGAGCAGTACTTC. It is translated as CASSPGLSNSGSSDEQYF. V and J are TRBV4-3 and TRBJ2-7, with 9 bases aligning to TRBD2. CDR1 and CDR2 (germline): LGHNA, YSLEER. This CDR3 comprises 18 residues. The ends lost 4 bases at V and 5 bases at J; junction bases unmatched: 18.

This clonotype was detected ten times or more. The chain is built from TRBV3-1 and TRBJ1-5, with D possibly TRBD1 on 6 matching bases. Germline V gene lookup returns CDR1 LGHDT and CDR2 YNNKEL (reference sequence). The CDR3 covers 15 residues. Deletions cut 0 bases from V and 7 bases from J, with 13 bases between. In DNA, the CDR3 is TGTGCCAGCAGCCAAGATATCAGGGGATCCCAGCCCCAGCATTTT. Translating it yields CASSQDIRGSQPQHF.

This chain uses TRBV7-2 with TRBJ1-3; D is unclear. V lost 4 bases and J lost 4, with 8 bases in between. The germline V gene encodes CDR1 SGHTA and CDR2 FQGNSA. The CDR3 runs to 13 residues. Here the CDR3 DNA reads TGTGCCAGCAGCTCAAGCGGGGGAAACACCATATATTTT. This gives the protein CASSSSGGNTIYF.

The CDR3 protein is CASSQLTTGTRGGTDTQYF. The CDR3 coding sequence is TGTGCCAGCAGCCAACTAACTACCGGGACCAGGGGAGGCACAGATACGCAGTATTTT. The chain is built from TRBV14 and TRBJ2-3; D might be TRBD1 (6 bases). Trimming removed 2 bases from V and 1 base from J, with 22 bases in between. This CDR3 region has 19 residues. Per the germline V gene, CDR1 is SGHDN and CDR2 is FVKESK.

V and J are TRBV19 and TRBJ1-1; 7 bases match TRBD1. V lost 3 bases, J lost 5 bases, and 9 bases stayed unmatched. Looked up from germline, CDR1 is LNHDA and CDR2 is SQIVND (reference sequence). The CDR3 loop spans 15 amino acids. The CDR3: CASSIQGGLRTEAFF. The CDR3, as DNA: TGTGCCAGTAGTATCCAGGGGGGGTTACGAACTGAAGCTTTCTTT.

This clonotype was counted ten times or more. The J gene is TRBJ2-2, the V gene TRBV12-3 or TRBV12-4; 7 bases match TRBD1. This CDR3 has 17 residues. J gave up 0 bases and V 4 bases, and 8 bases lay outside the gene matches. CDR3 DNA sequence: TGTGCCAGCAGTTCCTACGTAGGGGGCGCGAACACCGGGGAGCTGTTTTTT. Its protein product is CASSSYVGGANTGELFF.

This clonotype was seen many times. The gene calls are TRBV7-9 and TRBJ1-2, with 9 bases lining up with TRBD1. V lost 5 bases to trimming and J lost 2 bases; unmatched junction nucleotides: 3. Germline V gene sequence: CDR1 SEHNR, CDR2 FQNEAQ (reference sequence). The CDR3 length is 14 residues. The CDR3 here is CASSQGTGNYGYTF. CDR3 DNA sequence: TGTGCCAGCAGCCAGGGGACAGGGAACTATGGCTACACCTTC.

The table lists this clonotype with many counts. This chain joins TRBV20-1 and TRBJ2-7; D might be TRBD2 (6 bases). Trimming stripped 0 bases from V and 5 bases from J, with 17 bases between. Looked up from germline, CDR1 is DFQATT and CDR2 is SNEGSKA (reference sequence). The CDR3 sequence is 15 residues long. The CDR3 reads CSARDWVGSADEQYF. CDR3 DNA sequence: TGCAGTGCTAGAGATTGGGTCGGGAGTGCGGACGAGCAGTACTTC.

On this clonotype: This may come from a read error, since a much larger clone is one base off. The conserved phenylalanine or tryptophan normally closing the CDR3 is absent here, so this likely arose from a read error. This rearrangement joins TRBV27 to TRBJ1-4; D is ambiguous. V lost 6 bases and J 4 bases, leaving 15 bases between the germline ends. This CDR3 is built from 15 residues. Per germline, CDR1 MNHEY and CDR2 SMNVEV (reference sequence). CDR3 region: CASRKDGAINEKLFL. CDR3 DNA: TGTGCCAGCAGAAAGGACGGAGCAATTAATGAAAAACTGTTTCTT.